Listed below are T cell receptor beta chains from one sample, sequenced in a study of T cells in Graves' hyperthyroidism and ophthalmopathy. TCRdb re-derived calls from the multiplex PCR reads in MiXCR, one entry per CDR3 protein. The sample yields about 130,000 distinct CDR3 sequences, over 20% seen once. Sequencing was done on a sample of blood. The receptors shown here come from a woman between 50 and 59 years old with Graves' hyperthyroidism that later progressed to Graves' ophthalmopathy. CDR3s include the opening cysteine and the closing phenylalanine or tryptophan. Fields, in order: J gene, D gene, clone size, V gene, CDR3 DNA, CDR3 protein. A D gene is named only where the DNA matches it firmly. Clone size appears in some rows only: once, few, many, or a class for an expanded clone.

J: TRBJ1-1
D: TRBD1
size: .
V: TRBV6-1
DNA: TGTGCCAGCAGTGACAGACAGGGGGGGAACACTGAAGCTTTCTTT
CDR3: CASSDRQGGNTEAFF

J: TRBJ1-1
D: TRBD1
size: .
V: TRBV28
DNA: TGTGCCAGTGTTACAGACAGGGTAGGCACTGAAGCTTTCTTT
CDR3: CASVTDRVGTEAFF

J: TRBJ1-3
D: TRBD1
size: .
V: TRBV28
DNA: TGTGCCAGCAGCCGCACCGGGGCAGGGGGAGCGAACACCATATATTTT
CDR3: CASSRTGAGGANTIYF

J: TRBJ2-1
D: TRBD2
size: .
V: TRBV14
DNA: TGTGCCAGCAGCCAAGCGGGACTAGCGGGATATAAGTTCTTC
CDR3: CASSQAGLAGYKFF

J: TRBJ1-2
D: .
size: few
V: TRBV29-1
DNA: TGCAGCGTTGCAAGTGGGTCTTACACCTTC
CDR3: CSVASGSYTF

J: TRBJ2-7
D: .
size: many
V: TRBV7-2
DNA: TGTGCCAGCAGCCTCCCCCGGAGTCGCGAGCAGTACTTC
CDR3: CASSLPRSREQYF

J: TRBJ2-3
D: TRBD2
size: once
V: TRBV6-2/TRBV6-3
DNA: TGTGCCAGCAGAGGAAGGAGACTAGCGGTTCACACAGATACGCAGTATTTT
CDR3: CASRGRRLAVHTDTQYF

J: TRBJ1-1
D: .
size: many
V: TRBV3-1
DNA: TGTGCCAGCAGCCGGAGATGGAGGGGCCTTGTTTCCATGAACACTGAAGCTTTCTTT
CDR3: CASSRRWRGLVSMNTEAFF

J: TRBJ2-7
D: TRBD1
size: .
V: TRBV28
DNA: TGTGCCACTGGGGGACAGGGCCCCTACGAGCAGTACTTC
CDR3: CATGGQGPYEQYF

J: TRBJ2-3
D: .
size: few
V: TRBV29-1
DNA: TGCAGCGTTGCCAGGGCAGATACGCAGTATTTT
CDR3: CSVARADTQYF

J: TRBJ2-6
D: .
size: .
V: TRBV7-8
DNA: TGTGCCAGCAGCTATGGCAAACAGGGTTCTAGCTCTGGGGCCAACGTCCTGACTTTC
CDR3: CASSYGKQGSSSGANVLTF

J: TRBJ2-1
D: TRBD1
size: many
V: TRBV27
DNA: TGTGCCAGCAGTTTCGCGGGACAGGGACGTCATGAGCAGTTCTTC
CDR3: CASSFAGQGRHEQFF

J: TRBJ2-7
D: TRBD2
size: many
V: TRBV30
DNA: TGTGCCTGGATCCCCTCTGCGGGAGGGTCCTACGAGCAGTACTTC
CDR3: CAWIPSAGGSYEQYF

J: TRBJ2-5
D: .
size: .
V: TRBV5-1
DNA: TGCGCCAGCAGCTTGGAAGGGAATAAAGAGACCCAGTACTTC
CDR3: CASSLEGNKETQYF

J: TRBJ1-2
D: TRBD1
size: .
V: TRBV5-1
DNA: TGCGCCAGCAGCCCCTGGGGGACAGGGAATGCGGATGGCTACACCTTC
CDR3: CASSPWGTGNADGYTF

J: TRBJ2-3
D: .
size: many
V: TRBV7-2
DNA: TGTGCCAGCAGCCCGAGTCGAGGGGATACGCAGTATTTT
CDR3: CASSPSRGDTQYF

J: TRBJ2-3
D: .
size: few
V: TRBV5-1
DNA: TGCGCCAGCAGCTCGCAGGGGTGGTCAGATACGCAGTATTTT
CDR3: CASSSQGWSDTQYF

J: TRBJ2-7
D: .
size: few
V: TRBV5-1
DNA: TGCGCCAGCAGCTCGGACAGCTCCTACGAGCAGTACTTC
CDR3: CASSSDSSYEQYF

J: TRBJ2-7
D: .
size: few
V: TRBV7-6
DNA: TGTGCCAGCAGCTTAACTAGTTGGCACGAGCAGTACTTC
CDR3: CASSLTSWHEQYF

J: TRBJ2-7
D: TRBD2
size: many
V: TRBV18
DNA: TGTGCCAGCTCGCAAAGTTCTAGCGGGTCTACCTACGAGCAGTACTTC
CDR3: CASSQSSSGSTYEQYF

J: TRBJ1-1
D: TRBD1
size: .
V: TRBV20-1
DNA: TGCAGTGCTAGAGCGACAGGGGAGGGTGTAGCTTTCTTT
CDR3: CSARATGEGVAFF

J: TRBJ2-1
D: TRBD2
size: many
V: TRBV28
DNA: TGTGCCAGCAATGCCGGGACTAGCAGGAATGAGCAGTTCTTC
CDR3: CASNAGTSRNEQFF

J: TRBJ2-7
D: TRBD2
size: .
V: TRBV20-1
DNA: TGCAGTGCTAGGGGTGGGTCGGGAGGGCGCTCCTACGAGCAGTACTTC
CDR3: CSARGGSGGRSYEQYF

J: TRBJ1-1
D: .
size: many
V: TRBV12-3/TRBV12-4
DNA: TGTGCCAGCAGTTTTCAGGCCAGGGGCGCCACTGAAGCTTTCTTT
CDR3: CASSFQARGATEAFF

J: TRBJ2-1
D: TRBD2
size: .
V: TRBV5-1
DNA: TGCGCCAGCAGCTTGGAGGGGACTATCAATGAGCAGTTCTTC
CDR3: CASSLEGTINEQFF

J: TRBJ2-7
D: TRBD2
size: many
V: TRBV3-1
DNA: TGTGCCAGCAGCCAAGGGGCTAGCGGCTTCTACGAGCAGTACTTC
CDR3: CASSQGASGFYEQYF

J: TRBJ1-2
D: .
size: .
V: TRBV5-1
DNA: TGCGCCAGCAGCCTGGACGCGCCTGGGGACTATGGCTACACCTTC
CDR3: CASSLDAPGDYGYTF

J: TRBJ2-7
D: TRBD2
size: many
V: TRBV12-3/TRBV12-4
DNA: TGTGCCAGCAGTACTAGCGGGAGCTCCTACGAGCAGTACTTC
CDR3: CASSTSGSSYEQYF

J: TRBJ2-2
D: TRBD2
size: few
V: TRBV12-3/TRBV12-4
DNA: TGTGCCAGCAGTTTCTCCAGCGGGGTCACCGGGGAGCTGTTTTTT
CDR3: CASSFSSGVTGELFF

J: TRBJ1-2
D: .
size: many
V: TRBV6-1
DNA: TGTGCCAGCAGGCGCGCGGGTTCCCGAATAGGCTACACCTTC
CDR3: CASRRAGSRIGYTF

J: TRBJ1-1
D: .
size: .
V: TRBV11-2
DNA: TGTGCCAGCACCCTTAATCCTTCGGACACTGAAGCTTTCTTT
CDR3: CASTLNPSDTEAFF

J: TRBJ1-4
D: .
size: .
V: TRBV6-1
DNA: TGTGCCAGTACTTCCTACAACGGATATAATGAAAAACTGTTTTTT
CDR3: CASTSYNGYNEKLFF

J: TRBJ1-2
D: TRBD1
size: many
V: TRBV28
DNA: TGTGCCAGCCCGTGGAGACAGGGGGACGGCTACACCTTC
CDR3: CASPWRQGDGYTF

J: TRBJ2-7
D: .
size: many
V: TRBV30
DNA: TGTGCCTGGAGGGCCAACTACGAGCAGTACTTC
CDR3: CAWRANYEQYF

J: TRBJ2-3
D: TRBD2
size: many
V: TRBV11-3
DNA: TGTGCCAGCAGCTTAGGGACTAGCTCAGATACGCAGTATTTT
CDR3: CASSLGTSSDTQYF

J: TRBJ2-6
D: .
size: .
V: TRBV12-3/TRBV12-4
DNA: TGTGCCAGCAGCCGGACCGCCAGCTCTGGGGCCAACGTCCTGACTTTC
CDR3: CASSRTASSGANVLTF

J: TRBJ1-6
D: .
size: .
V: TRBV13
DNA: TGTGCCAGCAGCTTCGGCAGGGACTCCTATAATTCACCCCTCCACTTT
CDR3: CASSFGRDSYNSPLHF

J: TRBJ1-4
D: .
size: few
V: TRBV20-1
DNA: TGCAGTGCTAGAGTCGAGTCAACTAATGAAAAACTGTTTTTT
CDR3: CSARVESTNEKLFF

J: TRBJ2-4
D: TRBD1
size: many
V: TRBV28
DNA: TGTGCCAGCGGACAGGGGGTTGCCAAAAACATTCAGTACTTC
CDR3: CASGQGVAKNIQYF

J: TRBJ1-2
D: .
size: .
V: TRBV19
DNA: TGTGCCATTGAGGACGGGAGCTACTATGGCTACACCTTC
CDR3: CAIEDGSYYGYTF

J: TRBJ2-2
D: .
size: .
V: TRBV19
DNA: TGTGCCAGTAAGGGACACAAGAACACCGGGGAGCTGTTTTTT
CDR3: CASKGHKNTGELFF

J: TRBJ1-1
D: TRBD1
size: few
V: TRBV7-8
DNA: TGTGCCAGCAGCTTGAATTGGTTAAGGGGGCATATGAACACTGAAGCTTTCTTT
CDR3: CASSLNWLRGHMNTEAFF

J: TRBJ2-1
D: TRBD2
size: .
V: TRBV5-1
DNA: TGCGCCAGCAGCTTGGATGCGGGAGCTTACAATGAGCAGTTCTTC
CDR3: CASSLDAGAYNEQFF

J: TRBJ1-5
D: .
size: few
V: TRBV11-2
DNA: TGTGCCAGCAGCTTAGATTCACTCACGCCCCAGCATTTT
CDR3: CASSLDSLTPQHF

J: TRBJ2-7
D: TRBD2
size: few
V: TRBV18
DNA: TGTGCCAGCTCCCCGACTAGCGGGAGCCACGAGCAGTACTTC
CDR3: CASSPTSGSHEQYF

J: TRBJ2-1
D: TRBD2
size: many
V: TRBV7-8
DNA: TGTGCCAGCAGCTTAGCGCCCCCCTCCCGGGAGGGGTCGGGTGAGCAGTTCTTC
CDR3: CASSLAPPSREGSGEQFF

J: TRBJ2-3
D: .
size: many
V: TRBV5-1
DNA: TGCGCCAGCAGCTTATACGGCTACGGCACAGATACGCAGTATTTT
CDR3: CASSLYGYGTDTQYF

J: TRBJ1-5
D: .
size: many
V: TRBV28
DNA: TGTGCCAGCAGGGGTGGGGGGCCGAATCGTGGCAATCAGCCCCAGCATTTT
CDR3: CASRGGGPNRGNQPQHF